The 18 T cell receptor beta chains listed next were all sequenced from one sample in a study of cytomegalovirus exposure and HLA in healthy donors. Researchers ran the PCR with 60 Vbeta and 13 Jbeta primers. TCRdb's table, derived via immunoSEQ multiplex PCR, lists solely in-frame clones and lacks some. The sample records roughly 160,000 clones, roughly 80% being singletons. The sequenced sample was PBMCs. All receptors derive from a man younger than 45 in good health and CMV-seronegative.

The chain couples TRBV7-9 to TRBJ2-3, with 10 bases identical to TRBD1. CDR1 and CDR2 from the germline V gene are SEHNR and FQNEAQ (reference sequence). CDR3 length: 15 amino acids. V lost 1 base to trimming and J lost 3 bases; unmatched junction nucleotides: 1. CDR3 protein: CASSLGGQGTDTQYF. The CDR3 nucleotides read TGTGCCAGCAGCTTAGGGGGACAGGGGACAGATACGCAGTATTTT.

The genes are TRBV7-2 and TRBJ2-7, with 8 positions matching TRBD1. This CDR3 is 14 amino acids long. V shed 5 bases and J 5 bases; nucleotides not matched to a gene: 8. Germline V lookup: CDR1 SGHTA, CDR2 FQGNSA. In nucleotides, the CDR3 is TGTGCCAGCAGCACCCGACAGGGGAACGACGAGCAGTACTTC. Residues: CASSTRQGNDEQYF.

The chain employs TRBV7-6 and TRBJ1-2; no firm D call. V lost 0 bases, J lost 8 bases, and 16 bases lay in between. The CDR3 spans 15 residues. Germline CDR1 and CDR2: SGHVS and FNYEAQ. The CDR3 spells CASSLASAPGEGYTF. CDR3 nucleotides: TGTGCCAGCAGCTTAGCGTCAGCCCCGGGTGAGGGCTACACCTTC.

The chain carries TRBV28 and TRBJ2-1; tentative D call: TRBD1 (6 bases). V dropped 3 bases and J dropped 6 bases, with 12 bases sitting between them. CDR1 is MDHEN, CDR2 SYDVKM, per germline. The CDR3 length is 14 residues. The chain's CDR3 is CASSFHRVLNEQFF. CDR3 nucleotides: TGTGCCAGCAGTTTCCACAGGGTACTCAATGAGCAGTTCTTC.

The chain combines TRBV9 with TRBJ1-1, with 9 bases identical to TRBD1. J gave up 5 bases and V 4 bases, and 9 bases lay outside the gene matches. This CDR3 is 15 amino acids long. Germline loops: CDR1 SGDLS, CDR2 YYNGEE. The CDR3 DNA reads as TGTGCCAGCAGCTCACAGACAGGGGGTTATACTGAAGCTTTCTTT. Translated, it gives CASSSQTGGYTEAFF.

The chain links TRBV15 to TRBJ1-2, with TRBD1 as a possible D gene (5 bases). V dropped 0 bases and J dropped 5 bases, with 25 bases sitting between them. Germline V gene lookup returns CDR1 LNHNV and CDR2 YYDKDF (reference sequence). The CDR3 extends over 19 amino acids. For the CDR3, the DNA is TGTGCCACCAGCAGAGATCTGGGTTCGTCGTTCAGGGCTCGGTATGGCTACACCTTC. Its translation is CATSRDLGSSFRARYGYTF.

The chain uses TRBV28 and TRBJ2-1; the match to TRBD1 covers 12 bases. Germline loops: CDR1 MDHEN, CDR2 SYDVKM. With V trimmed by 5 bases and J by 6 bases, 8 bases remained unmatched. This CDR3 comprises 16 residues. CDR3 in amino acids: CASSLAGTGGSNEQFF. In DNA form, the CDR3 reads TGTGCCAGCAGTCTAGCCGGGACAGGGGGCTCCAATGAGCAGTTCTTC.

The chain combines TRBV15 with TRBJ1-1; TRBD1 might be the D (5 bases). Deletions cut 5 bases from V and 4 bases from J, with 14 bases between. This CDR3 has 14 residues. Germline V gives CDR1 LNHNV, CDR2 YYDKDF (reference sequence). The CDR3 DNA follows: TGTGCCACCAGCCCTTTCCAGGGCAGCACTGAAGCTTTCTTT. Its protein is CATSPFQGSTEAFF.

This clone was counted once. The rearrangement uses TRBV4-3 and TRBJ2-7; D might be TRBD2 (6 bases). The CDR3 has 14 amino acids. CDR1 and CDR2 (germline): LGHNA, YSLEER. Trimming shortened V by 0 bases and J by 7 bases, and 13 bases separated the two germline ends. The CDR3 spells CASSQDSGVGEQYF. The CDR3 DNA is TGCGCCAGCAGCCAAGATAGCGGCGTGGGTGAGCAGTACTTC.

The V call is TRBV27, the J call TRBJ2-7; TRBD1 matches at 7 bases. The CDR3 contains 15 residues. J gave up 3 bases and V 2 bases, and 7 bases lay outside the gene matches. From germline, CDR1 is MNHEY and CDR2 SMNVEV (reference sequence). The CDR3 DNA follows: TGTGCCAGCAGTTTACGAAGTACAGGGGTCTACGAGCAGTACTTC. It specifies CASSLRSTGVYEQYF.

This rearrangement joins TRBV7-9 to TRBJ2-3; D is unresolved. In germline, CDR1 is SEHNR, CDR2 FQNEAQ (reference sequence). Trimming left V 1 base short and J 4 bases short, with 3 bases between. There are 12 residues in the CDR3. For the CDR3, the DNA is TGTGCCAGCAGCTTAGTAGCAGATACGCAGTATTTT. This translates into CASSLVADTQYF.

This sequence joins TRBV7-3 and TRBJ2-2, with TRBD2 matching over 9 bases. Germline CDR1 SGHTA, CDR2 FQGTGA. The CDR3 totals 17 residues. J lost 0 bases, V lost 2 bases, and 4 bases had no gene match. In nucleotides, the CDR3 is TGTGCCAGCAGCTTAGTGCCTAGCGGGGCGAACACCGGGGAGCTGTTTTTT. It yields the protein CASSLVPSGANTGELFF. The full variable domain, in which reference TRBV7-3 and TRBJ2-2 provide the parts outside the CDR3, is GAGVSQTPSNKVTEKGKYVELRCDPISGHTALYWYRQSLGQGPEFLIYFQGTGAADDSGLPNDRFFAVRPEGSVSTLKIQRTERGDSAVYLCASSLVPSGANTGELFFGEGSRLTVL.

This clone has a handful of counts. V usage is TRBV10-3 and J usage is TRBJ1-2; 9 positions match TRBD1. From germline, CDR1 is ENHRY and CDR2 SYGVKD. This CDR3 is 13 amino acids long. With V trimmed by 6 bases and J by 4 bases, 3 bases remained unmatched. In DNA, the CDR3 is TGTGCCATCAGGGTACAGGGGGCCTATGGCTACACCTTC. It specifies CAIRVQGAYGYTF.

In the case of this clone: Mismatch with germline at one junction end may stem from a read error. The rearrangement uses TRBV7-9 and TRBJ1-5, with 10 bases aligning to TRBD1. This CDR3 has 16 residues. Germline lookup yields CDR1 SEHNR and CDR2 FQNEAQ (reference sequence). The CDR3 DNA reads TGTTCCAGCAGCCCTATCCCGGGACAGGGGAATCAGCCCCAGCATTTT. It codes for CSSSPIPGQGNQPQHF. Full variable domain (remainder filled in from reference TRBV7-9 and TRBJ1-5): DTGVSQNPRHKITKRGQNVTFRCDPISEHNRLYWYRQTLGQGPEFLTYFQNEAQLEKSRLLSDRFSAERPKGSFSTLEIQRTEQGDSAMYLCSSSPIPGQGNQPQHFGDGTRLSIL.

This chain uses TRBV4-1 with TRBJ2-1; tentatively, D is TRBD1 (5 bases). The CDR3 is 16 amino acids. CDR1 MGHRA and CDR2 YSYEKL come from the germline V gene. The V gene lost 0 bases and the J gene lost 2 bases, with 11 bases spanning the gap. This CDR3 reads CASSQDATRAYNEQFF. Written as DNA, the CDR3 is TGCGCCAGCAGCCAAGATGCCACCAGGGCCTACAATGAGCAGTTCTTC.

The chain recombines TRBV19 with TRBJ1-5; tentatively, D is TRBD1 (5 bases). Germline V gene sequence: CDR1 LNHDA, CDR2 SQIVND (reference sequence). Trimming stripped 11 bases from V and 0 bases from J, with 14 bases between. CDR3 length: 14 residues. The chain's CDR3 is CASGGIDSNQPQHF. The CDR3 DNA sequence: TGTGCCTCGGGGGGAATAGATAGCAATCAGCCCCAGCATTTT.

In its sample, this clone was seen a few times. The DNA for the CDR3 is TGTGCCAGCAGTTCCCAGGGGATCGCGCAGTACTTC. Amino acids: CASSSQGIAQYF. The rearrangement uses TRBV6-5 and TRBJ2-7, with a weak D call TRBD1 (6 bases). The CDR3 consists of 12 residues. Germline assignment: CDR1 MNHEY and CDR2 SVGAGI. The V end lost 4 bases, the J end lost 9 bases, and 13 bases lay between the germline ends.

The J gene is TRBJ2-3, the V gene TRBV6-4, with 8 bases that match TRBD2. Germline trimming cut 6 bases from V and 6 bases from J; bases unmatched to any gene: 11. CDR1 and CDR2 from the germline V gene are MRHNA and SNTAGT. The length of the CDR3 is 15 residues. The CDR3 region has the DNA TGTGCCAGCAGCCCTCGCGGGGGGTATCCGGATACGCAGTATTTT. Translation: CASSPRGGYPDTQYF.